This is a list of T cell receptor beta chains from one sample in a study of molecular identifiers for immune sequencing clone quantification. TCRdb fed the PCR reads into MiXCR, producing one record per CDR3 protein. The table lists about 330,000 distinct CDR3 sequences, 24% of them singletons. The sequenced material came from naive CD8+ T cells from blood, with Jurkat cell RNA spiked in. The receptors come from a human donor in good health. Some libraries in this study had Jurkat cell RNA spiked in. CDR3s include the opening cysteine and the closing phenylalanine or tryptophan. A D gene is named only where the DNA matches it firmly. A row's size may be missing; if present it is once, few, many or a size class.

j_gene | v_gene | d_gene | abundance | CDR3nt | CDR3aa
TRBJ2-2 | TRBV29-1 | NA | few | TGCAGCGTTTTGGGGGGAGGCACCGGGGAGCTGTTTTTT | CSVLGGGTGELFF
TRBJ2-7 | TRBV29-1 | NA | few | TGCAGCGTTTCAGGGTCCGACGAGCAGTACTTC | CSVSGSDEQYF
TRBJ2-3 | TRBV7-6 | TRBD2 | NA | TGTGCCAGCAGCCCCTCACTAGCGGGGGGGAACACAGATACGCAGTATTTT | CASSPSLAGGNTDTQYF
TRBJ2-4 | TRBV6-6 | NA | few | TGTGCCAGCAGTTACTCAAGTGAGTTAGCCAAAAACATTCAGTACTTC | CASSYSSELAKNIQYF
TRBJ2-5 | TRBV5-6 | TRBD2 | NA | TGTGCCAGCAGCATAATAGCGGGAGAAGAGACCCAGTACTTC | CASSIIAGEETQYF
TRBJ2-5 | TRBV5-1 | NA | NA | TGCGCCAGCAGGAGTGGACAGACCCATCCACAAGAGACCCAGTACTTC | CASRSGQTHPQETQYF
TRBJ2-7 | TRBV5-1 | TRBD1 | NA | TGCGCCAGCAGCGCCGCTCCCGGGACAGGGTACGAGCAGTACTTC | CASSAAPGTGYEQYF
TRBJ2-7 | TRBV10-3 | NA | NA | TGTGCCATCAGTGACCCAGGCGTCCAACGGGACTACGAGCAGTACTTC | CAISDPGVQRDYEQYF
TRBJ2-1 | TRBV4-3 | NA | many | TGCGCCAGCAGCTCAGGGGGGGGGTATGAGCAGTTCTTC | CASSSGGGYEQFF
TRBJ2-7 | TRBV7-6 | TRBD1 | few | TGTGCCAGCAGCTCGGGACAGGGCCTCTCCTACGAGCAGTACTTC | CASSSGQGLSYEQYF
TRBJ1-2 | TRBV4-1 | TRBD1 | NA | TGCGCCAGCAGCCAAGATAGGGGACAGGGGATCGGCGGCTACACCTTC | CASSQDRGQGIGGYTF
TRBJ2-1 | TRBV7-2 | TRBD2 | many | TGTGCCAGCACCACTTTGGGGGGGACCCCTCGTAATGAGCAGTTCTTC | CASTTLGGTPRNEQFF
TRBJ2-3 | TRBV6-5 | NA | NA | TGTGCCCGCAGTTCCTACCGCACAGATACGCAGTATTTT | CARSSYRTDTQYF
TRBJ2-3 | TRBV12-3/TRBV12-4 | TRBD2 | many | TGTGCCAGCATCTCCTCAGGGGTACTAGCGGGGATAAGGACAGATACGCAGTATTTT | CASISSGVLAGIRTDTQYF
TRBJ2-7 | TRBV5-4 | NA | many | TGTGCCAGCAGCTCACCAGACAGCTCCTACGAGCAGTACTTC | CASSSPDSSYEQYF
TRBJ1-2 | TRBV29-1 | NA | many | TGCAGCGTTGAATACGCGGATACCAACTATGGCTACACCTTC | CSVEYADTNYGYTF
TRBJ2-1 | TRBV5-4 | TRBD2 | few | TGTGCCAGCAGCTTAGGACTAGCGGCCCCCGACAATGAGCAGTTCTTC | CASSLGLAAPDNEQFF
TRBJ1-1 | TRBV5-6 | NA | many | TGTGCCAGCACCCCGGGGACCCTGAACACTGAAGCTTTCTTT | CASTPGTLNTEAFF
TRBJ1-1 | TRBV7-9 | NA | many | TGTGCCAGCAGCGGGGGGTTGCAGGGAAGAACTGAAGCTTTCTTT | CASSGGLQGRTEAFF
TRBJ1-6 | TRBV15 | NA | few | TGTGCCACCAGCAGAGAGGACCCCAGCTCCTATAATTCACCCCTCCACTTT | CATSREDPSSYNSPLHF